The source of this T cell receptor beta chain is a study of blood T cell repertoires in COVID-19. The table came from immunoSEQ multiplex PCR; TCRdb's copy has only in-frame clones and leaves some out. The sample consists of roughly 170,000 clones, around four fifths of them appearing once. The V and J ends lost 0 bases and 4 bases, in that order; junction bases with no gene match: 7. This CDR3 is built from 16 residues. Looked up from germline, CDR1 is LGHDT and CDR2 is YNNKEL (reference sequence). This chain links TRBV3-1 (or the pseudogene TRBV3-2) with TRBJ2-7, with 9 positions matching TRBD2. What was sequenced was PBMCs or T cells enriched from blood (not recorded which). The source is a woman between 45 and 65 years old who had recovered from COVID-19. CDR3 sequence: CASSQDLLAGIYEQYF. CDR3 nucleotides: TGTGCCAGCAGCCAAGATCTCCTAGCGGGAATATACGAGCAGTACTTC.